The clone carrying this T cell receptor beta chain was seen repeatedly, ten times or more. Its antigen remains unknown. This record comes from a study of Graves' ophthalmopathy and Graves' hyperthyroidism. Overall study findings and caveats: Most thyroid-expanded clonotypes exceeding 0.001 frequency were also found in blood.

From germline, CDR1 is SNHLY and CDR2 FYNNEI. Trimming took off 1 base at V and 5 bases at J, with 2 bases between the two ends. CDR3 length: 12 residues. RNA transcripts were the template, and TCR beta CDR3 regions were amplified from them. HTBI-primed first-round RT-PCR preceded second-round multiplex PCR. MiXCR, applied by TCRdb to the multiplex PCR reads, yields one record per CDR3 protein. This sample yields a few hundred thousand distinct CDR3 sequences, of which approximately 21% are seen a single time; roughly 44% belongs to the top ten. With a duration under 3 months, ophthalmopathy in the donors showed moderate-to-severe activity, CAS ≥3 and NOSPECS ≥4. Diagnosis used clinical symptoms, serum thyroxine, TRAb, thyroid ultrasound and orbital computed tomography.

The sequence came from a woman in her 50s with Graves' ophthalmopathy. Material for sequencing was peripheral blood. The chain joins TRBV2 to TRBJ2-2; no clear D. CDR3: CASSEVTGELFF. For the CDR3, the DNA is TGTGCCAGCAGTGAAGTTACCGGGGAGCTGTTTTTT.